These 18 T cell receptor beta chains were sequenced from one sample in a study of cytomegalovirus exposure and HLA in healthy donors. The PCR employed 60 Vbeta primers together with 13 Jbeta primers. Generated by immunoSEQ multiplex PCR, the TCRdb table keeps only in-frame clones and is missing some. This sample yields fewer than 130,000 clones, of which over 65% are seen a single time; 13% belongs to the top ten. Specimen: PBMCs. These receptors were obtained from a man under 40 in good health and CMV-seropositive.

CDR3 in amino acids: CASSGRDSSTEAFF. CDR3 nucleotides: TGTGCCAGCAGCGGCCGGGACAGCAGCACTGAAGCTTTCTTT. The chain joins TRBV6-5 to TRBJ1-1; 7 nucleotides align to TRBD1. Germline V gives CDR1 MNHEY, CDR2 SVGAGI. J gave up 4 bases and V 6 bases, and 8 bases lay outside the gene matches. The CDR3 loop spans 14 amino acids.

V is TRBV21-1 and J is TRBJ2-4; no DNA check was done on the table's D call, TRBD1. TRBV21-1 is labeled a pseudogene. This CDR3 has 17 amino acids. The CDR3 DNA sequence: TGTGCCAGCAGCAAAGTGACCCGGGACAGGGATCCAAACATTCAGTACTTC. Residues: CASSKVTRDRDPNIQYF.

The genes are TRBV7-2 and TRBJ2-3, with D possibly being TRBD2 (6 bases). Trimming left V 5 bases short and J 6 bases short, with 12 bases between. Germline-derived CDR1 and CDR2 are SGHTA and FQGNSA. This CDR3 contains 13 residues. The CDR3 reads CASSRLEGDTQYF. The CDR3 DNA reads TGTGCCAGCAGCCGACTAGAAGGCGATACGCAGTATTTT.

This clone was detected a few times. This chain connects TRBV5-4 to TRBJ1-6; D perhaps matches TRBD1 (5 bases). The ends were cut back, 0 bases at V and 5 bases at J, with 15 bases in the middle. Germline CDR1 and CDR2: SGHNT and YYREEE (reference sequence). This CDR3 comprises 17 residues. CDR3 in amino acids: CASSLGDQTVNNSPLHF. The CDR3 nucleotides read TGTGCCAGCAGCTTGGGAGATCAGACAGTCAATAATTCACCCCTCCACTTT. Filled out from reference TRBV5-4 and TRBJ1-6, the complete variable domain reads ETGVTQSPTHLIKTRGQQVTLRCSSQSGHNTVSWYQQALGQGPQFIFQYYREEENGRGNFPPRFSGLQFPNYSSELNVNALELDDSALYLCASSLGDQTVNNSPLHFGNGTRLTVT.

This rearrangement joins TRBV14 to TRBJ2-5; D is possibly TRBD1 (5 bases). CDR3 length equals 16 residues. V was pared by 1 base and J by 5 bases, with 17 bases between. Germline CDR1 and CDR2: SGHDN and FVKESK. The CDR3 region is CASSQVHRSLWETQYF. CDR3 nucleotide sequence: TGTGCCAGCAGCCAAGTACACAGGAGCCTCTGGGAGACCCAGTACTTC.

The chain combines TRBV15 with TRBJ1-6, with 7 bases matching TRBD1. V lost 4 bases to trimming and J lost 8 bases; unmatched junction nucleotides: 8. CDR1 is LNHNV and CDR2 is YYDKDF in the germline V gene (reference sequence). The CDR3 covers 15 residues. The CDR3 coding sequence is TGTGCCACCAGCACGTACAGGGGACCGGATTCACCCCTCCACTTT. Translation: CATSTYRGPDSPLHF.

V and J are TRBV2 and TRBJ2-1, with D tentatively TRBD1 (7 bases). The germline V gene encodes CDR1 SNHLY and CDR2 FYNNEI. The CDR3 sequence is 16 residues long. V lost 8 bases and J 0 bases, leaving 17 bases between the germline ends. CDR3 coding DNA: TGTGCCAGCCAGGGCGGGACAGCGAGCTCCTACAATGAGCAGTTCTTC. It is translated as CASQGGTASSYNEQFF.

Turning to this clone: The junction departs from the called germline gene at one end, perhaps through a read error. This chain links TRBV4-1 with TRBJ2-7; D might be TRBD1 (6 bases). The CDR3 spans 14 residues. Per germline, CDR1 MGHRA and CDR2 YSYEKL. The CDR3 DNA reads TGTGCCAGCAGCCAAGGGCAGGGGACCTACGAGCAGTACTTC. It yields the protein CASSQGQGTYEQYF.

The V gene is TRBV19, the J gene TRBJ1-1; D is unclear. The CDR3 covers 13 residues. V lost 6 bases to trimming and J lost 1 base, with 9 bases between them. Germline lookup yields CDR1 LNHDA and CDR2 SQIVND (reference sequence). CDR3: CASRSGQNTEAFF. CDR3 nucleotides: TGTGCCAGTAGAAGCGGGCAGAACACTGAAGCTTTCTTT.

The chain recombines TRBV9 with TRBJ1-2; D call uncertain. The germline V gene has CDR1 SGDLS and CDR2 YYNGEE. Trimming stripped 0 bases from V and 0 bases from J, with 6 bases between. The CDR3 is 14 residues long. The CDR3 nucleotides are TGTGCCAGCAGCGTAGGGCAGGCTAACTATGGCTACACCTTC. It specifies CASSVGQANYGYTF.

The chain employs TRBV9 and TRBJ2-2, with no clear D. The CDR3 covers 12 residues. The ends were cut back, 3 bases at V and 4 bases at J, with 4 bases in the middle. Germline lookup yields CDR1 SGDLS and CDR2 YYNGEE. The CDR3 sequence is CASSASTGELFF. DNA for the CDR3: TGTGCCAGCAGCGCCTCCACCGGGGAGCTGTTTTTT.

The V and J genes are TRBV6-1 and TRBJ2-7; D perhaps matches TRBD1 (6 bases). Germline loops: CDR1 MNHNS, CDR2 SASEGT. The CDR3 is 13 residues long. The V and J ends lost 5 bases and 5 bases respectively, with 13 bases between them. The CDR3: CASSYTGLDEQYF. The CDR3 DNA reads TGTGCCAGCAGTTATACAGGGTTGGACGAGCAGTACTTC.

This chain links TRBV7-2 with TRBJ2-2; 9 nucleotides align to TRBD2. The V segment lost 1 base and the J segment 9 bases; nucleotides outside the gene matches: 6. CDR3 size: 15 residues. Germline lookup yields CDR1 SGHTA and CDR2 FQGNSA. CDR3 coding DNA: TGTGCCAGCAGCTTAGGGGCTAGCGGGGCCTGGGAGCTGTTTTTT. Residues: CASSLGASGAWELFF. Drawing the rest from reference TRBV7-2 and TRBJ2-2, the complete variable domain is GAGVSQSPSNKVTEKGKDVELRCDPISGHTALYWYRQSLGQGLEFLIYFQGNSAPDKSGLPSDRFSAERTGGSVSTLTIQRTQQEDSAVYLCASSLGASGAWELFFGEGSRLTVL.

This chain joins TRBV7-6 and TRBJ2-5; TRBD1 agrees at 8 bases. Germline CDR1 reads SGHVS; CDR2 reads FNYEAQ. The V and J ends lost 5 bases and 6 bases, in that order; junction bases with no gene match: 11. This CDR3 contains 15 residues. CDR3 sequence (DNA): TGTGCCAGCAGCCCACATCGGACAGGGTTGAAGACCCAGTACTTC. Amino acid sequence: CASSPHRTGLKTQYF.

CDR3: CASSLGLGGLRGTQYF. The DNA for the CDR3 is TGTGCCAGCAGCTTAGGTTTGGGGGGGCTGAGGGGGACGCAGTATTTT. V and J are TRBV7-8 and TRBJ2-3; D might be TRBD2 (7 bases). Looked up from germline, CDR1 is SGHVS and CDR2 is FQNEAQ. V was trimmed by 1 base and J by 9 bases, leaving 20 bases between them. CDR3 length equals 16 residues. Full variable domain (remainder filled in from reference TRBV7-8 and TRBJ2-3): GAGVSQSPRYKVAKRGQDVALRCDPISGHVSLFWYQQALGQGPEFLTYFQNEAQLDKSGLPSDRFFAERPEGSVSTLKIQRTQQEDSAVYLCASSLGLGGLRGTQYFGPGTRLTVL.

This chain connects TRBV5-5 to TRBJ1-5; TRBD1 aligns across 10 bases. Germline trimming cut 3 bases from V and 6 bases from J; bases unmatched to any gene: 6. The CDR3 extends over 15 amino acids. CDR1 and CDR2 (germline): SGHKS, YYEKEE (reference sequence). CDR3 sequence reads: CASSSDRGRGQPQHF. CDR3 in DNA: TGTGCCAGCAGCTCCGACAGGGGGCGCGGTCAGCCCCAGCATTTT.

This chain links TRBV10-3 with TRBJ2-5, with 8 bases identical to TRBD2. CDR3 length equals 13 residues. CDR1 and CDR2 from the germline V gene are ENHRY and SYGVKD. With V trimmed by 8 bases and J by 4 bases, 6 bases remained unmatched. CDR3 nucleotide sequence: TGTGCCATCTCCGGGGGGGCGGCAGAGACCCAGTACTTC. It specifies CAISGGAAETQYF.

The chain recombines TRBV9 with TRBJ1-4; weak D call: TRBD1 (6 bases). V gave up 3 bases and J gave up 0 bases, with 9 bases separating them. Germline lookup yields CDR1 SGDLS and CDR2 YYNGEE. This CDR3 has 15 amino acids. CDR3 protein: CASSATGATNEKLFF. The CDR3 DNA is TGTGCCAGCAGCGCGACAGGTGCAACTAATGAAAAACTGTTTTTT.